Listed here is a single T cell receptor (beta chain). The target antigen is unknown. V shed 8 bases, J shed 8 bases, and the junction held 7 bases outside the gene matches. CDR3 length: 13 residues. Germline CDR1 and CDR2: MGHRA and YSYEKL. The sample is drawn from a study of cytomegalovirus exposure and HLA in healthy donors. Turning to the study itself: A preliminary data release comprised 80 million to 95 million unique TCRs obtained from HLA-typed donors. General observations from the study: A later analysis revealed that TCR association rates differed between HLA loci, peaking at DRB1 and bottoming out at HLA-C. A later analysis showed HLA-associated TCR beta chains outstripping equally common others in clonal expansion.

The PCR made use of 60 Vbeta and 13 Jbeta primers. Libraries were prepared by immunoSEQ multiplex PCR; TCRdb keeps only in-frame clonotypes and omits some of them. Of about 150,000 clones listed, about 80% are singletons. Specimen: PBMCs. V is TRBV4-1 and J is TRBJ1-4; 8 bases fit TRBD1. The clonotype was recovered from a man in his forties in good health and CMV-seropositive. CDR3 coding DNA: TGCGCCAGCCATGACAGGGGAAAGGAAAAACTGTTTTTT. Translated, it gives CASHDRGKEKLFF.